This T cell receptor beta chain appears in the sequencing data of a study of CD8 T cells in Susac syndrome. An input of 0.5 to 1 ug of RNA was subjected to reverse transcription using random hexamers. One entry per CDR3 protein, called by TCRdb with MiXCR from the immunoSEQ multiplex PCR reads. The repertoire holds approximately 230,000 distinct CDR3 sequences, with just under 95% as singletons. Negative isolation was used for CD8+ and CD4+ T cells, and FACS enrichment was applied to TEMRA cells. With V trimmed by 5 bases and J by 4 bases, 10 bases remained unmatched. CDR1 is SEHNR and CDR2 is FQNEAQ in the germline V gene (reference sequence). This CDR3 is built from 15 residues.

The chain carries TRBV7-9 and TRBJ1-1, with 7 bases identical to TRBD1. Sequenced input: CD4+ T cells from PBMCs. This clonotype was sampled from a human donor with multiple sclerosis. As DNA, the CDR3 is TGTGCCAGCAGCCAAAAGACAGGGCGCGGCACTGAAGCTTTCTTT. It translates to CASSQKTGRGTEAFF.